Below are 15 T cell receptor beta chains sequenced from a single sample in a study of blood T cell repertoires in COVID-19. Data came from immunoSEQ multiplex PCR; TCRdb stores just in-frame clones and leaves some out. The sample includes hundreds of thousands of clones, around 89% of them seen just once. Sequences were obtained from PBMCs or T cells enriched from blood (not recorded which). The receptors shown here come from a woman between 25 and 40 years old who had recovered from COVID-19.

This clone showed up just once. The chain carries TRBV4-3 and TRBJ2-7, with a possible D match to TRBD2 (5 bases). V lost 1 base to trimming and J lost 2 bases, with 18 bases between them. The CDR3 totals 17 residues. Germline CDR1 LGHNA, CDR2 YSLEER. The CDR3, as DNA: TGCGCCAGCAGCCAAGGGTTTACAAGCGGTCTACCCTACGAGCAGTACTTC. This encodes CASSQGFTSGLPYEQYF.

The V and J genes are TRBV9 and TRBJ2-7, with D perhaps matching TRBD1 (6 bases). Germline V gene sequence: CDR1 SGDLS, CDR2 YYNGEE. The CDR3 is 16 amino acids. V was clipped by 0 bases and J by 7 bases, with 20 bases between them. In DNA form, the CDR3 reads TGTGCCAGCAGCGTAGATGGAGGTGCAGGGGCGAGGGAGCAGTACTTC. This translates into CASSVDGGAGAREQYF.

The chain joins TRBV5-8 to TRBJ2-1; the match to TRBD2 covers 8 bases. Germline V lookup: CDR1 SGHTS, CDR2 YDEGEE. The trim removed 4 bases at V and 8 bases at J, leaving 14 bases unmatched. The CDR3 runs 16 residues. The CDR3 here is CASSPGPGGGRYEQFF. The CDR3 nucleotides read TGTGCCAGCAGCCCTGGTCCGGGTGGCGGGAGGTATGAGCAGTTCTTC.

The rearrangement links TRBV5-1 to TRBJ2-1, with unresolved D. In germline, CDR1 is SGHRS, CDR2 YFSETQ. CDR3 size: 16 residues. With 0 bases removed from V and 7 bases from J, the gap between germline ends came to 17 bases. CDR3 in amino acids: CASSLVSARSLNEQFF. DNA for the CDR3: TGCGCCAGCAGCTTGGTTTCGGCCAGGTCTCTGAATGAGCAGTTCTTC.

CDR3 protein: CASSPSGGREQFF. CDR3 coding DNA: TGTGCCAGCAGCCCTTCCGGCGGGCGCGAGCAGTTCTTC. The J gene is TRBJ2-1, the V gene TRBV7-3; D is possibly TRBD2 (5 bases). The CDR3 contains 13 residues. CDR1 and CDR2 from the germline V gene are SGHTA and FQGTGA. V lost 5 bases to trimming and J lost 10 bases, with 15 bases between them.

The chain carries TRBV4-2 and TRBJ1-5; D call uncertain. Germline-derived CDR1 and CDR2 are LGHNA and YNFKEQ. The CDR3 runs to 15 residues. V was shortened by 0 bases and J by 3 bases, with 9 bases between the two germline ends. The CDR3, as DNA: TGTGCCAGCAGCCAAGAGCTCAGGTTCAATCAGCCCCAGCATTTT. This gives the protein CASSQELRFNQPQHF.

CDR3 bases: TGTGCCAGCAGCTTAGGGGCTTTCGATGAGCAGTTCTTC. It codes for CASSLGAFDEQFF. The chain has TRBV11-2 and TRBJ2-1; D gene ambiguous. The CDR3 consists of 13 residues. Germline V CDR1 and CDR2: SGHAT, FQNNGV. V lost 1 base and J lost 8, with 9 bases in between.

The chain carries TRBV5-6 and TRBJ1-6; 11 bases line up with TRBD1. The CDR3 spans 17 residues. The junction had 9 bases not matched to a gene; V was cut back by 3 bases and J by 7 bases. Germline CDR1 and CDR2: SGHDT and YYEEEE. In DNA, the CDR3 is TGTGCCAGCAGCTCCGGGACAGGGGGTTCCAGAAATTCACCCCTCCACTTT. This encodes CASSSGTGGSRNSPLHF. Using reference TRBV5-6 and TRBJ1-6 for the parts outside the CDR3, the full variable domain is DAGVTQSPTHLIKTRGQQVTLRCSPKSGHDTVSWYQQALGQGPQFIFQYYEEEERQRGNFPDRFSGHQFPNYSSELNVNALLLGDSALYLCASSSGTGGSRNSPLHFGNGTRLTVT.

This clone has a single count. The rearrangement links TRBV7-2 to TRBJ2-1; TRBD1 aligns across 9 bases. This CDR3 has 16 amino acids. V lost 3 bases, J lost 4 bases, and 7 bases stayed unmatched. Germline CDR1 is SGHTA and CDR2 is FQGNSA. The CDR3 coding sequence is TGTGCCAGCAGCTTGTATCGCGGACAGGGGTACAATGAGCAGTTCTTC. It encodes CASSLYRGQGYNEQFF.

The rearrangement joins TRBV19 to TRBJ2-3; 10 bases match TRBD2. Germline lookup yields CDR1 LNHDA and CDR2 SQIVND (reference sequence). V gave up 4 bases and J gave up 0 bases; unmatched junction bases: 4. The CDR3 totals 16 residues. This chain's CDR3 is CASSTGLAESTDTQYF. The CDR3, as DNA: TGTGCCAGTAGTACAGGACTAGCGGAGAGCACAGATACGCAGTATTTT.

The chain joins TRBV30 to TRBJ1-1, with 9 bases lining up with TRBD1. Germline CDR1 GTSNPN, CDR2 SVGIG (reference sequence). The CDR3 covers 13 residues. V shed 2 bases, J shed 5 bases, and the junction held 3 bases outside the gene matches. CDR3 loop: CAWSYGQGTEAFF. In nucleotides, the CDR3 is TGTGCCTGGAGTTATGGACAGGGGACTGAAGCTTTCTTT.

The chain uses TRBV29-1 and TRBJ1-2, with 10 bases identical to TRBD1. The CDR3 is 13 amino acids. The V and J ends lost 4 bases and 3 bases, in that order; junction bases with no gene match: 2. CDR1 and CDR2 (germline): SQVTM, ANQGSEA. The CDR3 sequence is CSVGQGADYGYTF. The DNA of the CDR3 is TGCAGCGTTGGACAGGGGGCTGACTATGGCTACACCTTC. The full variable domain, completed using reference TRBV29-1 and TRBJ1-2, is SAVISQKPSRDICQRGTSLTIQCQVDSQVTMMFWYRQQPGQSLTLIATANQGSEATYESGFVIDKFPISRPNLTFSTLTVSNMSPEDSSIYLCSVGQGADYGYTFGSGTRLTVV.

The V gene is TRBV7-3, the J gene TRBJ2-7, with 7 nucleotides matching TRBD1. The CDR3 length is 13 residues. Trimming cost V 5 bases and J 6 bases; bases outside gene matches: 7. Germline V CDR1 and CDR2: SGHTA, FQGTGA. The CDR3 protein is CASSQQGFGEQYF. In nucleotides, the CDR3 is TGTGCCAGCAGCCAACAGGGGTTCGGCGAGCAGTACTTC.

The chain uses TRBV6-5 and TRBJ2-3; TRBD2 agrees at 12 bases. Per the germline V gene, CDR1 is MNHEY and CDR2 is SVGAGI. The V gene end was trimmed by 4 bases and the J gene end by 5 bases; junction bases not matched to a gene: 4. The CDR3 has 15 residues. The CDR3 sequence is CASSSRTSGIDTQYF. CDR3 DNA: TGTGCCAGCAGTTCTCGGACTAGCGGGATAGATACGCAGTATTTT.

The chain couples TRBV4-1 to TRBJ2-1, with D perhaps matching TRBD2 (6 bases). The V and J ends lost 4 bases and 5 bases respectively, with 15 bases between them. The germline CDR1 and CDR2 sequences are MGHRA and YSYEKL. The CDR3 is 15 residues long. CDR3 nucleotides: TGCGCCAGCAGCCCCGATCGGACTACAAACAATGAGCAGTTCTTC. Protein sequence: CASSPDRTTNNEQFF.